This section outlines one T cell receptor (beta chain) sequence together with its context. Method: immunoSEQ multiplex PCR; TCRdb's copy keeps in-frame clones and lacks some. The sample carries under 400,000 clones, roughly 89% recorded once. The length of the CDR3 is 14 residues. The germline V and J ends were trimmed by 5 bases and 5 bases, with 16 bases remaining between them. Per the germline V gene, CDR1 is SEHNR and CDR2 is FQNEAQ (reference sequence). The record originates from a study of blood T cell repertoires in COVID-19. This TCR was recovered from a young man with active or convalescent COVID-19. The chain employs TRBV7-9 and TRBJ2-7; D not certain. What was sequenced was peripheral blood. The CDR3 here is CASSPDVQVDEQYF. CDR3 DNA sequence: TGTGCCAGCAGCCCCGATGTTCAGGTGGACGAGCAGTACTTC.